The following is a T cell receptor (beta chain) sequence with its context. The antigen is undetermined. The data were obtained in a study of T cells in Graves' hyperthyroidism and ophthalmopathy. About the study: The blood sample was taken at first diagnosis, before treatment began. Study-wide findings and caveats: Within blood appeared most thyroid clonotypes that had expanded above 0.001. Ophthalmopathy was model-predicted a median around 6.7 months pre-onset.

This sample holds PBMCs from roughly 10 ml fresh peripheral blood. TCR beta CDR3 sequences were amplified from RNA transcripts. In the first-round RT-PCR of the TCR CDR3, the HTBI primer set was used. From the multiplex PCR reads, TCRdb called clonotypes with MiXCR, one entry per CDR3 protein. The top ten hold around a third of the sample, which has around 340,000 distinct CDR3 sequences, 17% seen once. V gave up 5 bases and J gave up 3 bases; unmatched junction bases: 16. From germline, CDR1 is DFQATT and CDR2 SNEGSKA (reference sequence). This CDR3 contains 16 residues. V usage is TRBV20-1 and J usage is TRBJ2-7, with 7 bases aligning to TRBD2. This clonotype was sampled from a woman aged 25 to 45 with Graves' hyperthyroidism that later progressed to Graves' ophthalmopathy. Sequencing used blood. The CDR3 DNA sequence: TGCAGTGCTGATCCGGGAGTGATCGGGGGGATCTACGAGCAGTACTTC. Amino acid sequence: CSADPGVIGGIYEQYF.